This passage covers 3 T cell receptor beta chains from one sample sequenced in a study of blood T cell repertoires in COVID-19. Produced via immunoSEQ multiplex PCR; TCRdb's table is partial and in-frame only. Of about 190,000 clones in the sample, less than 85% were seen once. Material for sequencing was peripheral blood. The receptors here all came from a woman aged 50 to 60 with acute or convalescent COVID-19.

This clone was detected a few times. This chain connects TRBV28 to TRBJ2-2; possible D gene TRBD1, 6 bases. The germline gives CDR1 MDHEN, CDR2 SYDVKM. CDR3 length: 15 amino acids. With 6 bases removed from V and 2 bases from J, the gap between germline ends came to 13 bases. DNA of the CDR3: TGTGCCAGCAGAACCGGGACACTAAACACCGGGGAGCTGTTTTTT. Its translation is CASRTGTLNTGELFF.

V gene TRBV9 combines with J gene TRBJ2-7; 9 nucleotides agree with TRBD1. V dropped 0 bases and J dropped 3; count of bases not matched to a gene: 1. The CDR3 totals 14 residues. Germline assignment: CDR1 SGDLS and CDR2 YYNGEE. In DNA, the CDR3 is TGTGCCAGCAGCGTAGAGGGACAGGGCTACGAGCAGTACTTC. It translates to CASSVEGQGYEQYF. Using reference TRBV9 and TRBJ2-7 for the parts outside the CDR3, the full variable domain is DSGVTQTPKHLITATGQRVTLRCSPRSGDLSVYWYQQSLDQGLQFLIQYYNGEERAKGNILERFSAQQFPDLHSELNLSSLELGDSALYFCASSVEGQGYEQYFGPGTRLTVT.

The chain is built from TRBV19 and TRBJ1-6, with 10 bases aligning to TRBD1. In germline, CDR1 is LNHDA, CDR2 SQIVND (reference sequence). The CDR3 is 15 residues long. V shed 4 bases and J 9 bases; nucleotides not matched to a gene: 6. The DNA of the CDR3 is TGTGCCAGTAGTACGGGGACAGGGGCCAGTTCACCCCTCCACTTT. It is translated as CASSTGTGASSPLHF.